The 9 T cell receptor beta chains below were found in one sample sequenced in a study of early T cells in non-severe SARS-CoV-2 infection. TCRdb redid the calling of the 5' RACE reads with MiXCR, one entry per CDR3 protein. The repertoire consists of some 83,000 distinct CDR3 sequences, with less than 11% occurring once and the leading ten covering just over 8%. The material sequenced was whole blood, taken at baseline. The receptor source for this set is an adult who was a healthcare worker with PCR-confirmed SARS-CoV-2 infection or an uninfected control (not recorded which).

This clonotype was detected a few times. The genes are TRBV7-3 and TRBJ2-3, with 10 positions matching TRBD2. With V trimmed by 6 bases and J by 4 bases, 7 bases remained unmatched. In germline, CDR1 is SGHTA, CDR2 FQGTGA. The CDR3 contains 15 residues. The CDR3 DNA follows: TGTGCCAGCAGTCGAGCGGGAGGGCCGGCAGATACGCAGTATTTT. This codes for CASSRAGGPADTQYF.

This clonotype came up many times. V usage is TRBV3-1 and J usage is TRBJ1-2; no clear D. The V end lost 1 base, the J end lost 8 bases, and 11 bases lay between the germline ends. This CDR3 region has 13 residues. Germline CDR1 LGHDT, CDR2 YNNKEL (reference sequence). CDR3 residues: CASSQGSDGGYTF. The CDR3 coding sequence is TGTGCCAGCAGCCAAGGCTCAGATGGAGGCTACACCTTC.

The table lists this clonotype with many counts. The chain employs TRBV6-4 and TRBJ2-1, with D unclear. With 3 bases removed from V and 6 bases from J, the gap between germline ends came to 15 bases. The CDR3 is 15 amino acids. Germline values: CDR1 MRHNA, CDR2 SNTAGT. The CDR3 nucleotides read TGTGCCAGCAGTGAGCTGGCTACCTCCCTCAATGAGCAGTTCTTC. Amino acids: CASSELATSLNEQFF.

This clonotype was seen only a few times. The V gene is TRBV10-1, the J gene TRBJ2-2; TRBD2 agrees at 11 bases. CDR1 WNHNN and CDR2 SYGVQD come from the germline V gene (reference sequence). This CDR3 region has 16 residues. The V and J ends lost 6 bases and 2 bases, in that order; junction bases with no gene match: 5. CDR3 DNA sequence: TGCGCCAGCAGCCCGGGACTAGCGGTTAACACCGGGGAGCTGTTTTTT. It translates to CASSPGLAVNTGELFF.

This clonotype was counted many times. CDR3 protein: CASSPHRGQETQYF. The CDR3 DNA reads as TGTGCCAGCAGCCCTCACAGGGGGCAAGAGACCCAGTACTTC. The chain combines TRBV7-3 with TRBJ2-5; 8 bases line up with TRBD1. The CDR3 sequence is 14 residues long. The junction had 4 bases not matched to a gene; V was cut back by 5 bases and J by 2 bases. Germline lookup yields CDR1 SGHTA and CDR2 FQGTGA.

This clonotype was seen at least ten times. The chain employs TRBV7-6 and TRBJ2-1, with D tentatively TRBD2 (6 bases). V lost 5 bases and J lost 0, with 20 bases in between. CDR1 is SGHVS and CDR2 is FNYEAQ in the germline V gene. The CDR3 has 18 residues. The CDR3 DNA is TGTGCCAGCAGCCCTGTGACTAGAGAGGGGAGCTCCTACAATGAGCAGTTCTTC. Translation gives CASSPVTREGSSYNEQFF.

This clonotype has a count of ten or more. V and J are TRBV24-1 and TRBJ2-1; D is uncertain. The V end was cut by 3 bases, the J end by 6 bases, with 11 bases between. The CDR3 extends over 14 amino acids. Germline V CDR1 and CDR2: KGHDR, SFDVKD. As DNA, the CDR3 is TGTGCCACCAGTGATCTTACCAATAGCAATGAGCAGTTCTTC. Amino acid sequence: CATSDLTNSNEQFF.

This clonotype was counted only a few times. This sequence joins TRBV19 and TRBJ2-4; 7 bases align to TRBD2. CDR1 and CDR2 (germline): LNHDA, SQIVND (reference sequence). The CDR3 extends over 15 amino acids. The J segment lost 8 bases and the V segment lost 6 bases, leaving 13 bases of the junction unmatched. The CDR3: CASSSPRGMGDIQYF. In nucleotides, the CDR3 is TGTGCCAGTAGCTCCCCGCGGGGGATGGGGGACATTCAGTACTTC.

This clonotype was picked up many times. The chain joins TRBV5-4 to TRBJ2-3; 13 nucleotides match TRBD2. With V trimmed by 7 bases and J by 1 base, 3 bases remained unmatched. The CDR3 sequence is 15 residues long. Germline CDR1 SGHNT, CDR2 YYREEE (reference sequence). The CDR3 protein is CASGLAGVGTDTQYF. The DNA of the CDR3 is TGTGCCAGCGGACTAGCGGGAGTGGGCACAGATACGCAGTATTTT.